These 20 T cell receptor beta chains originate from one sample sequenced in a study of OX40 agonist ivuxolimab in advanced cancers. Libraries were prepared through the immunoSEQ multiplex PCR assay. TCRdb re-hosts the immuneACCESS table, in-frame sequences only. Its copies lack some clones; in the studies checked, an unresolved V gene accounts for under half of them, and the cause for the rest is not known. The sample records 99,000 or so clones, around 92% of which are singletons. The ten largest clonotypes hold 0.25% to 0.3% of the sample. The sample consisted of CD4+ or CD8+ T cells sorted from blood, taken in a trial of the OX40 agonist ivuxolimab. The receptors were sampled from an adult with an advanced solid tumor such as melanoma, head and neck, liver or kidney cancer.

CDR3 region: CASSKARGKDYGYTF. The CDR3 DNA reads as TGTGCCAGCAGCAAAGCGCGGGGAAAGGACTATGGCTACACCTTC. The J gene is TRBJ1-2, the V gene TRBV21-1. TRBV21-1 is assigned pseudogene status. The CDR3 spans 15 residues.

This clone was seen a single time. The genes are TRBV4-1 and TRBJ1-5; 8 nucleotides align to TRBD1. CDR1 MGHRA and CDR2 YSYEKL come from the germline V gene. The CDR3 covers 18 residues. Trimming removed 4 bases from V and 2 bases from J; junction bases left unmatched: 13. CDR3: CASSLGGQAGRGNQPQHF. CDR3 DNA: TGCGCCAGCAGCCTAGGGGGACAGGCGGGAAGGGGCAATCAGCCCCAGCATTTT.

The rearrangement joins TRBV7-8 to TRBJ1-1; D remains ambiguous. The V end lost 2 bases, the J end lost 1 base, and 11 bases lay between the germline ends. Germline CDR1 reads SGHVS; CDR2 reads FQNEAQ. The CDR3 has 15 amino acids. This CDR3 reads CASSLSGERNTEAFF. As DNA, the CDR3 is TGTGCCAGCAGCTTATCGGGTGAGCGGAACACTGAAGCTTTCTTT.

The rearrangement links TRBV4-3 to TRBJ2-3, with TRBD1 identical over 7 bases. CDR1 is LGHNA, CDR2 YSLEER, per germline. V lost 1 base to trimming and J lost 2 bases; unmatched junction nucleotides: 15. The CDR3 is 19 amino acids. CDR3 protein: CASSQGQGSYTRNTDTQYF. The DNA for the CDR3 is TGCGCCAGCAGCCAAGGACAGGGCAGCTACACCAGAAACACAGATACGCAGTATTTT.

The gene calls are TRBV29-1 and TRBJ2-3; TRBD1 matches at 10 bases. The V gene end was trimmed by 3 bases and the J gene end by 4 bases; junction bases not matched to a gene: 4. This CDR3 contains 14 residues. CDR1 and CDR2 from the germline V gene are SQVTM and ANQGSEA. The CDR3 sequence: CSVEGQGTPDTQYF. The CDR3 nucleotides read TGCAGCGTTGAGGGACAGGGGACCCCAGATACGCAGTATTTT.

The CDR3 protein is CASSEWYDGEKLFF. DNA of the CDR3: TGTGCCAGCAGTGAGTGGTACGACGGTGAAAAACTGTTTTTT. This chain joins TRBV2 and TRBJ1-4; the D is unclear. The CDR3 has 14 amino acids. With 3 bases removed from V and 7 bases from J, the gap between germline ends came to 12 bases. Per the germline V gene, CDR1 is SNHLY and CDR2 is FYNNEI. Complete variable domain (other parts from reference TRBV2 and TRBJ1-4): EPEVTQTPSHQVTQMGQEVILRCVPISNHLYFYWYRQILGQKVEFLVSFYNNEISEKSEIFDDQFSVERPDGSNFTLKIRSTKLEDSAMYFCASSEWYDGEKLFFGSGTQLSVL.

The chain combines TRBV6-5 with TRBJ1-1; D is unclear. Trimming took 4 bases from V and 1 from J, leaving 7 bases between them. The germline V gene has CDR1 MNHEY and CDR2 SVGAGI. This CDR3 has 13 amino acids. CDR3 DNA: TGTGCCAGCAGTTTAACAAAGAACACTGAAGCTTTCTTT. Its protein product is CASSLTKNTEAFF.

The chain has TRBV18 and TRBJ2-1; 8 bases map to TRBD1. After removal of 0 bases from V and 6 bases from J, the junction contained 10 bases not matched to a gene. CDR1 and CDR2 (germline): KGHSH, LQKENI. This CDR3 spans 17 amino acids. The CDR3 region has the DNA TGTGCCAGCTCACCACCGGACAGGGAAGGGGTAGCCAATGAGCAGTTCTTC. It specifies CASSPPDREGVANEQFF.

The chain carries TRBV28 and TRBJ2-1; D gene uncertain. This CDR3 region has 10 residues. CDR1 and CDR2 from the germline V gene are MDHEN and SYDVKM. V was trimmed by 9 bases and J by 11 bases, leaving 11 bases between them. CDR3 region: CASGQFKQFF. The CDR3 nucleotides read TGTGCCAGTGGCCAGTTTAAGCAGTTCTTC.

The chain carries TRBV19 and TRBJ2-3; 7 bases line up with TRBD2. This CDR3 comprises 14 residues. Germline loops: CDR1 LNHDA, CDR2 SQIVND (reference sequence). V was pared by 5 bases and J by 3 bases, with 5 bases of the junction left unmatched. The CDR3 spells CASSRDYLTDTQYF. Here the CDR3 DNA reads TGTGCCAGTAGTCGGGACTACTTAACAGATACGCAGTATTTT.

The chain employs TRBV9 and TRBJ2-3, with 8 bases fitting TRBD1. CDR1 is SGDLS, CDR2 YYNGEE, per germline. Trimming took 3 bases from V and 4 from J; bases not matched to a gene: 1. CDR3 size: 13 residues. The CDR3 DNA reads TGTGCCAGCAGCGCACAGGGGGCAGATACGCAGTATTTT. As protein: CASSAQGADTQYF.

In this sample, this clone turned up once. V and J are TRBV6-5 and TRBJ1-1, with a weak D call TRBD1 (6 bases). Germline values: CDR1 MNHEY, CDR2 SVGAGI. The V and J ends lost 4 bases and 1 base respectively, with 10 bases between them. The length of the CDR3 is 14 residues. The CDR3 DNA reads TGTGCCAGCAGTTTAAGGGGGGGGAACACTGAAGCTTTCTTT. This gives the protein CASSLRGGNTEAFF.

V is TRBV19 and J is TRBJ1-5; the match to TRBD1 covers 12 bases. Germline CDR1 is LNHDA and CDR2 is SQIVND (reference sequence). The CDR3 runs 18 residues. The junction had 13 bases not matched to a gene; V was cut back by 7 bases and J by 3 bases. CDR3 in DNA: TGTGCCAGTAAAAGGGGGACAGGGGGCAGAAACGCCAATCAGCCCCAGCATTTT. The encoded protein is CASKRGTGGRNANQPQHF.

In nucleotides, the CDR3 is TGTGCCAGCAGCGTTGGACTAGAGGGGAGCTCCTACAATGAGCAGTTCTTC. This encodes CASSVGLEGSSYNEQFF. The chain combines TRBV9 with TRBJ2-1; 7 nucleotides line up with TRBD2. The CDR3 runs 17 residues. The germline CDR1 and CDR2 sequences are SGDLS and YYNGEE. With V trimmed by 2 bases and J by 0 bases, 8 bases remained unmatched.

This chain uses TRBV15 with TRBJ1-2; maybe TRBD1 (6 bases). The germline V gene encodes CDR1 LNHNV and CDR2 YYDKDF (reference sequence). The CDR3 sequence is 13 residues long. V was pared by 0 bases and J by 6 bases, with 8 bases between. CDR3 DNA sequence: TGTGCCACCAGCAGAGAGCAGGGGAATGGCTACACCTTC. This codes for CATSREQGNGYTF.

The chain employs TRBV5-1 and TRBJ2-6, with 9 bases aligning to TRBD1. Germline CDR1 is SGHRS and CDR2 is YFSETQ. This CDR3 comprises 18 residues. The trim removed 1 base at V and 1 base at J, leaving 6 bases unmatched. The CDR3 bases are TGCGCCAGCAGCTTGTTACAGGGGGCTTGGTCTGGGGCCAACGTCCTGACTTTC. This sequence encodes CASSLLQGAWSGANVLTF.

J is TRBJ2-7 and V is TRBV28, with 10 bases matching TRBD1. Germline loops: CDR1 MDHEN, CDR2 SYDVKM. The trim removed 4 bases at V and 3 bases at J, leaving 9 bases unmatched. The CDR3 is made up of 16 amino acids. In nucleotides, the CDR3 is TGTGCCAGCAGTTGGACAGGGGGTGATCCGCGCTACGAGCAGTACTTC. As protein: CASSWTGGDPRYEQYF.

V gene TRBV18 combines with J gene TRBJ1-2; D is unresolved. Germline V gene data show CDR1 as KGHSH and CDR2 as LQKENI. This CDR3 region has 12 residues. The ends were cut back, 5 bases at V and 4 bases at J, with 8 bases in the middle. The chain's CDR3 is CASSDGRYGYTF. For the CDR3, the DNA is TGTGCCAGCTCAGACGGTCGCTATGGCTACACCTTC. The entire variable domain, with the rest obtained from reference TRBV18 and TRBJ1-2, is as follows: NAGVMQNPRHLVRRRGQEARLRCSPMKGHSHVYWYRQLPEEGLKFMVYLQKENIIDESGMPKERFSAEFPKEGPSILRIQQVVRGDSAAYFCASSDGRYGYTFGSGTRLTVV.

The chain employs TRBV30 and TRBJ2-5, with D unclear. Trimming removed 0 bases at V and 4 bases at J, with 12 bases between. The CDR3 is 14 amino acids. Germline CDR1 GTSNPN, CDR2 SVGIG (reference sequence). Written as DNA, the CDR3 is TGTGCCTGGAGTGTCCAGTGGGGTGGAGAGACCCAGTACTTC. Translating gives CAWSVQWGGETQYF.

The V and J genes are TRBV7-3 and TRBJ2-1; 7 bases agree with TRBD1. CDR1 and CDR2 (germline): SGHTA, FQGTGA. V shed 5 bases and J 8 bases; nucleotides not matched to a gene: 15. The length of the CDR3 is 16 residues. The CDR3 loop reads CASSHRGPIEGDEQFF. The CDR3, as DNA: TGTGCCAGCAGCCACAGGGGCCCCATCGAGGGGGATGAGCAGTTCTTC.